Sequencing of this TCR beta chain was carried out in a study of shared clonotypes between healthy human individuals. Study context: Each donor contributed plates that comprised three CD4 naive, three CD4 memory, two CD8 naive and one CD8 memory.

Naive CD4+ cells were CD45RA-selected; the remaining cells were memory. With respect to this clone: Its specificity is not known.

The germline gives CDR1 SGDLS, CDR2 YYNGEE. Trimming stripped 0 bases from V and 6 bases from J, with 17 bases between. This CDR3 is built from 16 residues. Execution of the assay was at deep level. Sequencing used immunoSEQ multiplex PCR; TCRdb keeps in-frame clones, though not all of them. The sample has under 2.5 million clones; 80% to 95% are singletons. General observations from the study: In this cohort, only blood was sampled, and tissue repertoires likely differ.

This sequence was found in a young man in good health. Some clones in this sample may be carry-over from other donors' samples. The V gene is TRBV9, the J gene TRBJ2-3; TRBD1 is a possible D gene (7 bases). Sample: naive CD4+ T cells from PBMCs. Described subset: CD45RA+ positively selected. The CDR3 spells CASSVEAGPRGDTQYF. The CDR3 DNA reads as TGTGCCAGCAGCGTAGAGGCGGGACCCAGGGGGGATACGCAGTATTTT.